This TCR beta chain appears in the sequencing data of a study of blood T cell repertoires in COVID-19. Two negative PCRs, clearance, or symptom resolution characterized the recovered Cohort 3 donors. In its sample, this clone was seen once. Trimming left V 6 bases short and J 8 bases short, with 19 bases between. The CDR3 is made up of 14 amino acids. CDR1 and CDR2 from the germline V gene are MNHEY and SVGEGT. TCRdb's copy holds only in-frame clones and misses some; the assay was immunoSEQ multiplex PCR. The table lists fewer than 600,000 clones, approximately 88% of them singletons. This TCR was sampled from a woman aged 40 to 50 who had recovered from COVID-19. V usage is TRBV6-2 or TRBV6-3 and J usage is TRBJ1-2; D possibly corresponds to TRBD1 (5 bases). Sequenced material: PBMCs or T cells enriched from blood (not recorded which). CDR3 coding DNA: TGTGCCAGCAGCTCCGCTCCGGGAGAGGGGGGCTACACCTTC. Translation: CASSSAPGEGGYTF.